This is a list of T cell receptor beta chains from one sample in a study of technical replicates of blood from several donors. Some clones are missing from TCRdb's copy, which holds only in-frame ones; the method was immunoSEQ multiplex PCR. The repertoire holds under 75,000 clones, with approximately 96% as singletons. The sequenced material came from T cells isolated from PBMCs. These receptors were taken from a human donor in good health. The CDR3 runs from the conserved cysteine through the conserved F or W. The D gene is left open where the match is weak. Not all rows give a size; the values are once, few, many and, for expanded clones, a class.

>17|TRBJ1-2|-|-|TRBV6-1
CASSEAYYREGASGYTF
TGTGCCAGCAGTGAAGCGTATTACAGGGAAGGGGCCTCTGGCTACACCTTC
>14|TRBJ2-1|-|-|TRBV27
CASSFGSTYNEQFF
TGTGCCAGCAGTTTCGGGTCTACCTACAATGAGCAGTTCTTC
>14|TRBJ2-3|TRBD1|-|TRBV5-1
CASSPRQGSDTQYF
TGCGCCAGCAGCCCTAGACAGGGTTCGGATACGCAGTATTTT
>14|TRBJ1-3|TRBD1|-|TRBV28
CASSLTGPGNTIYF
TGTGCCAGCAGTTTGACAGGGCCTGGAAACACCATATATTTT
>14|TRBJ2-3|TRBD2|-|TRBV25-1
CASSESGRRDTQYF
TGTGCCAGCAGTGAAAGCGGGAGGCGGGATACGCAGTATTTT
>16|TRBJ2-3|TRBD2|-|TRBV11-2
CASSSGLAGAADTQYF
TGTGCCAGCAGCTCAGGACTAGCGGGGGCAGCAGATACGCAGTATTTT
>15|TRBJ2-2|-|once|TRBV6-6
CASGRDGGNTGELFF
TGTGCCAGCGGAAGGGACGGGGGAAACACCGGGGAGCTGTTTTTT
>14|TRBJ2-7|-|-|TRBV4-1
CASSQVNQGYEQYF
TGCGCCAGCAGCCAAGTCAATCAGGGCTACGAGCAGTACTTC
>16|TRBJ2-3|-|-|TRBV4-3
CASSQDSWQVADTQYF
TGCGCCAGCAGCCAAGATTCCTGGCAGGTAGCAGATACGCAGTATTTT
>14|TRBJ2-7|-|-|TRBV27
CASSFSAGPYEQYF
TGTGCCAGCAGTTTTTCGGCGGGACCTTACGAGCAGTACTTC
>15|TRBJ1-4|TRBD1|-|TRBV7-9
CASSYRDSTNEKLFF
TGTGCCAGCAGCTACCGGGACAGTACTAATGAAAAACTGTTTTTT
>13|TRBJ1-1|-|-|TRBV7-2
CASSRVGGTEAFF
TGTGCCAGCAGTCGGGTGGGGGGCACTGAAGCTTTCTTT
>16|TRBJ1-5|TRBD1|-|TRBV6-1
CASSEAWTGHDMAQHF
TGTGCCAGCAGTGAAGCCTGGACAGGCCACGATATGGCCCAGCATTTT
>15|TRBJ2-3|-|-|TRBV5-1
CASSLEHTTVDTQYF
TGCGCCAGCAGCTTGGAACATACGACTGTCGATACGCAGTATTTT
>16|TRBJ2-7|-|-|TRBV4-2
CASSQDLSGRTYEQYF
TGTGCCAGCAGCCAAGATCTTTCGGGTAGAACCTACGAGCAGTACTTC
>13|TRBJ1-4|-|-|TRBV27
CASSPDITEKLFF
TGTGCCAGCAGTCCGGACATCACGGAAAAACTGTTTTTT
>13|TRBJ1-1|TRBD1|-|TRBV30
CAWGRQGNTEAFF
TGTGCCTGGGGTAGACAGGGGAACACTGAAGCTTTCTTT
>13|TRBJ2-7|-|-|TRBV6-5
CASSSGMSYEQYF
TGTGCCAGCAGTTCCGGGATGTCCTACGAGCAGTACTTC
>13|TRBJ1-2|-|-|TRBV7-3
CASSFPDGGGYTF
TGTGCCAGCAGCTTTCCGGACGGGGGAGGCTACACCTTC
>13|TRBJ1-2|-|-|TRBV21-1
CASTQQSNYGYTF
TGTGCCAGCACCCAACAGTCTAACTATGGCTACACCTTC
>14|TRBJ2-2|-|-|TRBV6-5
CASRWGRNTGELFF
TGTGCCAGCAGGTGGGGCCGGAACACCGGGGAGCTGTTTTTT
>15|TRBJ2-7|TRBD2|-|TRBV27
CASSPTGGGFYEQYF
TGTGCCAGCAGTCCCACAGGCGGGGGTTTCTACGAGCAGTACTTC
>17|TRBJ1-1|TRBD1|few|TRBV7-6
CASSLKPMEGANTEAFF
TGTGCCAGCAGCTTAAAGCCCATGGAGGGGGCGAACACTGAAGCTTTCTTT
>16|TRBJ1-2|-|-|TRBV6-5
CASSYSTGERGYGYTF
TGTGCCAGCAGTTACTCGACTGGGGAACGGGGTTATGGCTACACCTTC
>15|TRBJ1-2|-|-|TRBV5-8
CASSPRGADIYGYTF
TGTGCCAGCAGCCCCCGGGGGGCGGATATCTATGGCTACACCTTC
>13|TRBJ2-7|-|-|TRBV19
CASSFSASYEQYF
TGTGCCAGTAGCTTTAGCGCTTCCTACGAGCAGTACTTC
>15|TRBJ1-1|-|-|TRBV28
CASSLPTTGITEAFF
TGTGCCAGCAGTTTACCGACTACAGGGATCACTGAAGCTTTCTTT
>15|TRBJ2-1|TRBD2|-|TRBV4-3
CASSQILAGYNEQFF
TGCGCCAGCAGCCAAATCCTAGCGGGCTACAATGAGCAGTTCTTC
>13|TRBJ1-1|TRBD1|-|TRBV18
CASSGGQFTEAFF
TGTGCCAGCTCGGGGGGACAGTTCACTGAAGCTTTCTTT
>16|TRBJ2-1|TRBD2|-|TRBV6-1
CASSDLREALRNEQFF
TGTGCCAGCAGTGATTTGCGGGAGGCCCTGAGAAATGAGCAGTTCTTC
>13|TRBJ2-7|TRBD1|-|TRBV7-9
CASSGDSSYEQYF
TGTGCCAGCAGCGGGGACAGTTCCTACGAGCAGTACTTC
>10|TRBJ2-7|-|-|TRBV2
CASIGVEQYF
TGTGCCAGCATAGGGGTCGAGCAGTACTTC
>15|TRBJ2-7|TRBD1|-|TRBV4-1
CASSPGTGAAYEQYF
TGCGCCAGCAGCCCCGGGACAGGGGCCGCATACGAGCAGTACTTC
>13|TRBJ1-1|-|-|TRBV5-1
CASSTGGGTEAFF
TGCGCCAGCAGCACGGGGGGGGGCACTGAAGCTTTCTTT
>15|TRBJ2-2|TRBD1|-|TRBV7-9
CASRAGTGDVGELFF
TGTGCCAGCAGGGCCGGGACAGGGGATGTCGGGGAGCTGTTTTTT
>15|TRBJ1-3|-|-|TRBV5-8
CASSLARGPGNTIYF
TGTGCCAGCAGCTTGGCCAGGGGCCCTGGAAACACCATATATTTT
>15|TRBJ2-1|TRBD2|-|TRBV7-9
CASSPLAGGVDEQFF
TGTGCCAGCAGTCCCCTAGCGGGGGGGGTCGACGAGCAGTTCTTC
>12|TRBJ1-1|-|-|TRBV2
CASRPTGIGAFF
TGTGCCAGCAGACCCACAGGGATTGGAGCTTTCTTT
>14|TRBJ2-7|-|-|TRBV19
CASSIDPGSYEQYF
TGTGCCAGTAGTATAGATCCAGGTAGCTACGAGCAGTACTTC
>12|TRBJ1-1|-|few|TRBV9
CASSVVNTEAFF
TGTGCCAGCAGCGTAGTAAATACTGAAGCTTTCTTT
>17|TRBJ2-1|TRBD1|-|TRBV2
CASRVNSGTASYNEQFF
TGTGCCAGCAGAGTTAATTCCGGGACAGCCTCCTACAATGAGCAGTTCTTC
>17|TRBJ2-6|-|-|TRBV9
CASSVVSGFTGANVLTF
TGTGCCAGCAGCGTAGTGTCAGGGTTCACTGGGGCCAACGTCCTGACTTTC
>15|TRBJ1-5|-|-|TRBV9
CASSVEGGSNQPQHF
TGTGCCAGCAGCGTAGAGGGGGGGAGCAATCAGCCCCAGCATTTT
>18|TRBJ2-3|TRBD2|-|TRBV5-4
CASRLAGASFLSTDTQYF
TGTGCCAGCAGGCTAGCGGGAGCTTCCTTTCTTAGCACAGATACGCAGTATTTT
>17|TRBJ2-6|-|-|TRBV7-9
CASSWHPAASGANVLTF
TGTGCCAGCAGCTGGCACCCCGCGGCCTCTGGGGCCAACGTCCTGACTTTC
>12|TRBJ2-1|-|-|TRBV4-2
CASSQAGNEQFF
TGTGCCAGCAGCCAAGCCGGCAATGAGCAGTTCTTC
>13|TRBJ1-2|-|-|TRBV9
CASSVGGIEGYTF
TGTGCCAGCAGCGTCGGCGGGATCGAGGGCTACACCTTC
>17|TRBJ2-3|TRBD2|-|TRBV5-1
CASSLRGLAGVTDTQYF
TGCGCCAGCAGCTTGAGAGGACTAGCGGGAGTAACAGATACGCAGTATTTT
>16|TRBJ2-3|-|-|TRBV7-2
CASSLVSLPSTDTQYF
TGTGCCAGCAGCTTAGTGTCTCTTCCCAGCACAGATACGCAGTATTTT
>15|TRBJ2-3|TRBD2|-|TRBV10-3
CAISLQAGVADTQYF
TGTGCCATCAGTCTCCAAGCGGGAGTAGCAGATACGCAGTATTTT